The rows below give T cell receptor beta chains drawn from one sample of a study of cytomegalovirus exposure and HLA in healthy donors. The assay was immunoSEQ multiplex PCR, and TCRdb's table has in-frame clones only and misses some. There are about 120,000 clones in the sample; around 90% occur only once, and roughly 2% lies in the top ten. Sample: PBMCs. These receptors all come from a young woman in good health and CMV-seronegative. The CDR3 runs from the conserved cysteine through the conserved F or W. The D gene is left open where the match is weak. Some rows have no size entry. The others give once, few or many, or a class for an expanded clone.

J gene	D gene	clone size	V gene	CDR3 DNA	CDR3 protein
TRBJ2-7	TRBD1	few	TRBV28	TGTGCCAGCAGTGCCCCCGGGACAGGGGCCTACGAGCAGTACTTC	CASSAPGTGAYEQYF
TRBJ2-1	TRBD1	-	TRBV5-8	TGTGCCGGACGACAGGGGGGACCTTACAATGAGCAGTTCTTC	CAGRQGGPYNEQFF
TRBJ2-5	-	-	TRBV10-2	TGCGCCAGCAGTGACAGGGCCCAGCTTCGGGAGACCCAGTACTTC	CASSDRAQLRETQYF
TRBJ2-5	TRBD2	-	TRBV18	TGTGCCAGCTCACCAAGGCTAGCGGGGCCCACGGAGACCCAGTACTTC	CASSPRLAGPTETQYF
TRBJ2-2	-	-	TRBV9	TGTGCCAGCAGCCAAGTCGGCACCGGGGAGCTGTTTTTT	CASSQVGTGELFF
TRBJ2-6	-	-	TRBV28	TGTGCCAGCACCTTCGGGGGAATCTCTGGGGCCAACGTCCTGACTTTC	CASTFGGISGANVLTF
TRBJ2-3	TRBD2	-	TRBV18	TGTGCCAGCTCACCACTGGTCACTAGCGGGAGCACAGATACGCAGTATTTT	CASSPLVTSGSTDTQYF
TRBJ2-3	TRBD2	once	TRBV18	TGTGCCAGCTCACCACCGAGAGGGCTAGCGGGAAGACGCACAGATACGCAGTATTTT	CASSPPRGLAGRRTDTQYF
TRBJ1-4	-	once	TRBV6-5	TGTGCCAGCAGTTATGGGAGGTCCTATGAAAAACTGTTTTTT	CASSYGRSYEKLFF
TRBJ1-5	-	-	TRBV6-5	TGTGCCAGCCGGGGTGGATATAGCAATCAGCCCCAGCATTTT	CASRGGYSNQPQHF
TRBJ1-1	-	-	TRBV12-5	-	CASGFGQGAMF
TRBJ2-5	-	-	TRBV6-5	TGTGCCAGCAGTTCCCCGGACACTCAAGAGACCCAGTACTTC	CASSSPDTQETQYF
TRBJ2-3	TRBD2	once	TRBV4-1	TGCGCCAGCAGCCCAGTAGTTCCGGGAGGTGTGACAGATACGCAGTATTTT	CASSPVVPGGVTDTQYF
TRBJ1-1	TRBD1	-	TRBV7-9	TGTGCCAGCAGCGGGACAGGGTTTTTCTCTGAAGCTTTCTTT	CASSGTGFFSEAFF
TRBJ2-2	-	-	TRBV27	TGTGCCAGCAGCTTTAACACCGGGGAGCTGTTTTTT	CASSFNTGELFF
TRBJ1-5	-	-	TRBV4-1	TGCGCCAGCAGCCAGGGCCGTCTGGAGGGTCAGCCCCAGCATTTT	CASSQGRLEGQPQHF
TRBJ1-1	TRBD1	-	TRBV28	TGTGCCAGCGGCCCAGGGGGCGGACTGAACACTGAAGCTTTCTTT	CASGPGGGLNTEAFF
TRBJ2-3	TRBD2	-	TRBV9	TGTGCCAGCAGCCGGGGACTAGAAGTCTCCACAGATACGCAGTATTTT	CASSRGLEVSTDTQYF
TRBJ2-1	TRBD1	-	TRBV15	TGTGCCACCAGCCGGGACAGGGCTTTCAATGAGCAGTTCTTC	CATSRDRAFNEQFF
TRBJ2-7	TRBD1	-	TRBV19	TGTGCCAGTAGCTCCGGGACAGGGACATACGAGCAGTACTTC	CASSSGTGTYEQYF
TRBJ2-7	TRBD2	-	TRBV30	TGTGCCTGGAGTGCGGGAGGGCCCTCCTACGAGCAGTACTTC	CAWSAGGPSYEQYF
TRBJ2-1	TRBD2	-	TRBV7-2	TGTGCCAGCAGCTTAGCTTCTAGCGGCCCCCTAAATGAGCAGTTCTTC	CASSLASSGPLNEQFF
TRBJ2-1	-	once	TRBV5-5	TGTGCCAGCAGCCAGGTGGTGAATGAGCAGTTCTTC	CASSQVVNEQFF
TRBJ2-1	TRBD2	-	TRBV7-8	TGTGCCAGCAGCGGCAGACTAGCGGAATACAATGAGCAGTTCTTC	CASSGRLAEYNEQFF
TRBJ2-3	TRBD2	-	TRBV9	TGTGCCAGCAGCGCAAGGGACTACCCGGAGAGGGATACGCAGTATTTT	CASSARDYPERDTQYF
TRBJ2-5	-	few	TRBV2	TGTGCCAGCAGAGCTCAGGCATGGGAGACCCAGTACTTC	CASRAQAWETQYF
TRBJ2-1	-	few	TRBV4-1	TGCGCCAGCAGCCTATTAAGGGACTTGTACAATGAGCAGTTCTTC	CASSLLRDLYNEQFF
TRBJ2-3	TRBD2	-	TRBV13	TGTGCCAGCAGCTCAGGGACTAGCGGGAGTAGGGCGGCAGATACGCAGTATTTT	CASSSGTSGSRAADTQYF
TRBJ2-6	TRBD1	-	TRBV4-1	TGCGCCAGCAGCCAAGATATACGGGACAGGTTCTCTGGGGCCAACGTCCTGACTTTC	CASSQDIRDRFSGANVLTF
TRBJ2-1	TRBD2	-	TRBV5-1	TGCGCCAGCAGCTTTACTAGCGGGAGCTACAATGAGCAGTTCTTC	CASSFTSGSYNEQFF
TRBJ2-1	-	-	TRBV6-5	TGTGCCAGCAGTTACTCAGAGGCCTCGAGGGACAATGAGCAGTTCTTC	CASSYSEASRDNEQFF
TRBJ2-7	TRBD2	-	TRBV28	TGTGCCAGCAGTTTGGCGGGAGCCTACGAGCAGTACTTC	CASSLAGAYEQYF